These T cell receptor beta chains were read from a single sample in a study of blood T cell repertoires in COVID-19. This table comes from immunoSEQ multiplex PCR, and its TCRdb copy is limited to in-frame clones, with some not included. The table has approximately 270,000 clones, under 95% seen once. Sequencing input: PBMCs or T cells enriched from blood (not recorded which). The origin of the receptors is a man in his forties who had been exposed to COVID-19. The CDR3 runs from the conserved cysteine through the conserved F or W. The D gene is left open where the match is weak. Size is stated for part of the rows, as once, few or many counts, or as a class when the clone is expanded.

cdr3_aa	cdr3_nt	d_call	j_call	v_call	clone_size
CASSQDFRTSEGRTEAFF	TGTGCCAGCAGCCAAGATTTCCGGACATCGGAGGGAAGAACTGAAGCTTTCTTT	NA	TRBJ1-1	TRBV3-1/TRBV3-2	NA
CASSLSTTQQGRGDNDQFF	TGTGCCAGCAGTTTATCGACCACACAACAGGGAAGGGGAGACAATGACCAGTTCTTC	NA	TRBJ2-1	TRBV27	NA
CASSLGPYEKLFF	TGTGCCAGCAGCTTAGGTCCCTATGAAAAACTGTTTTTT	NA	TRBJ1-4	TRBV11-3	NA
CASSSDRANTEAFF	TGCGCCAGCAGCTCGGACAGGGCGAACACTGAAGCTTTCTTT	TRBD1	TRBJ1-1	TRBV5-1	NA
CASSLRTGGQETQYF	TGTGCCAGCAGCTTACGCACAGGGGGCCAAGAGACCCAGTACTTC	TRBD1	TRBJ2-5	TRBV11-3	NA
CASSEDRKVRSPLHF	TGTGCCAGCAGCGAAGACAGAAAGGTAAGGTCACCCCTCCACTTT	NA	TRBJ1-6	TRBV21-1	few
CASSPWRGTGELFF	TGTGCCAGCAGCCCCTGGCGGGGGACCGGGGAGCTGTTTTTT	TRBD2	TRBJ2-2	TRBV7-9	NA
CASSLSGTNEVGSDF	TGTGCCAGCAGCTTATCCGGGACAAACGAAGTAGGGTCGGACTTC	NA	TRBJ2-7	TRBV7-9	NA
CASSKGGRTGELFF	TGTGCCAGCAGTAAGGGCGGGAGGACCGGGGAGCTGTTTTTT	TRBD2	TRBJ2-2	TRBV27	few
CASTGGYEQYF	TGTGCCAGCACCGGGGGTTACGAGCAGTACTTC	NA	TRBJ2-7	TRBV28	NA
CASSLIFFGTSSYEQYF	TGTGCCAGCAGTTTAATTTTTTTCGGGACTAGCTCTTACGAGCAGTACTTC	TRBD2	TRBJ2-7	TRBV27	NA
CASSGQNYGYTF	TGTGCCAGCAGTGGGCAGAACTATGGCTACACCTTC	NA	TRBJ1-2	TRBV2	NA
CASSFLYTIYF	TGTGCCAGCAGTTTCCTATACACCATATATTTT	NA	TRBJ1-3	TRBV28	once
CASSLMILGETPLHF	TGTGCCAGCAGCTTGATGATATTGGGAGAAACACCCCTCCACTTT	NA	TRBJ1-6	TRBV5-6	NA
CASRMGDRYNSPLHF	TGTGCCAGTAGGATGGGCGACAGGTACAATTCACCCCTCCACTTT	NA	TRBJ1-6	TRBV19	once
CASSGNDQETQYF	TGTGCCAGCAGCGGGAACGACCAAGAGACCCAGTACTTC	NA	TRBJ2-5	TRBV28	NA
CASSKATLAGLGNEQFF	TGTGCCAGCAGTAAAGCCACGCTAGCGGGATTGGGCAATGAGCAGTTCTTC	TRBD2	TRBJ2-1	TRBV28	NA
CATSSLLLRDRAAGYTF	TGTGCCACCAGCAGTCTTCTACTCCGGGACAGGGCGGCTGGCTACACCTTC	TRBD1	TRBJ1-2	TRBV15	NA
CASSDEGTAFTYEQYF	TGTGCCAGCAGTGATGAGGGGACAGCCTTTACCTACGAGCAGTACTTC	TRBD1	TRBJ2-7	TRBV6-1	once
CASNRGSSPLHF	TGTGCCAGCAACAGGGGAAGTTCACCCCTCCACTTT	TRBD1	TRBJ1-6	TRBV28	NA
CAISDVAGYYEQYF	TGTGCCATCAGTGACGTAGCGGGGTACTACGAGCAGTACTTC	TRBD2	TRBJ2-7	TRBV10-3	NA
CAISGRQGVNTGELFF	TGTGCCATCAGTGGTAGGCAGGGGGTGAACACCGGGGAGCTGTTTTTT	TRBD1	TRBJ2-2	TRBV10-3	NA
CASSLTGSTDTQYF	TGTGCCAGCTCCCTGACCGGGAGCACAGATACGCAGTATTTT	NA	TRBJ2-3	TRBV18	NA
CASGGAVNTEAFF	TGTGCCAGCGGCGGAGCGGTAAACACTGAAGCTTTCTTT	NA	TRBJ1-1	TRBV25-1	NA
CAFRTGGNSPLHF	TGTGCCTTTCGGACAGGGGGAAATTCACCCCTCCACTTT	TRBD1	TRBJ1-6	TRBV7-9	NA
CASSLQGNYGYTF	TGTGCCAGCAGTCTACAGGGGAACTATGGCTACACCTTC	TRBD1	TRBJ1-2	TRBV28	NA
CASSWTGGSTNEKLFF	TGTGCCAGTAGTTGGACAGGGGGTTCAACTAATGAAAAACTGTTTTTT	TRBD1	TRBJ1-4	TRBV19	NA
CASSDSQETQYF	TGTGCCAGCTCAGACAGTCAAGAGACCCAGTACTTC	NA	TRBJ2-5	TRBV18	NA
CAWSVLVLAGGPEQFF	TGTGCCTGGAGTGTACTAGTACTAGCGGGAGGACCCGAGCAGTTCTTC	TRBD2	TRBJ2-1	TRBV30	NA
CASWDRGQETQYF	TGTGCCAGTTGGGACAGGGGCCAAGAGACCCAGTACTTC	TRBD1	TRBJ2-5	TRBV19	NA
CATSRVLGETQYF	TGTGCCACCAGCAGAGTGCTCGGGGAGACCCAGTACTTC	NA	TRBJ2-5	TRBV15	NA
CADRGLAVRSTGELFF	TGTGCCGACCGGGGACTAGCGGTTAGAAGCACCGGGGAGCTGTTTTTT	TRBD2	TRBJ2-2	TRBV11-2	NA
CASSPRDSKQPQHF	TGTGCCAGTAGTCCCCGGGACAGTAAGCAGCCCCAGCATTTT	TRBD1	TRBJ1-5	TRBV19	NA
CASSLEGETQYF	TGTGCCAGCAGTTTAGAGGGAGAGACCCAGTACTTC	NA	TRBJ2-5	TRBV27	once
CASSLGAGVYSTDTQYF	TGTGCCAGCAGCCTGGGAGCGGGAGTTTATAGCACAGATACGCAGTATTTT	TRBD2	TRBJ2-3	TRBV3-1/TRBV3-2	NA
CASSASGWETQYF	TGTGCCAGCAGCGCTTCCGGGTGGGAGACCCAGTACTTC	NA	TRBJ2-5	TRBV9	NA
CASSRTSGTYEQYF	TGTGCCAGCAGTCGGACTAGCGGGACCTACGAGCAGTACTTC	TRBD2	TRBJ2-7	TRBV27	NA
CASSPRTGLNTEAFF	TGTGCCAGCAGCCCCAGGACAGGTCTGAACACTGAAGCTTTCTTT	TRBD1	TRBJ1-1	TRBV9	NA
CASGLVLDQSPTEAFF	TGTGCTAGTGGTTTGGTACTAGACCAATCCCCAACTGAAGCTTTCTTT	NA	TRBJ1-1	TRBV12-5	NA
CATSRSRGSYNEQFF	TGTGCCACCAGCAGATCCAGGGGGTCCTACAATGAGCAGTTCTTC	TRBD1	TRBJ2-1	TRBV15	NA
CASNQQGSPPQYF	TGTGCCAGCAATCAACAGGGGTCACCACCCCAGTACTTC	TRBD1	TRBJ2-5	TRBV12-3/TRBV12-4	few
CASSFVTSGSREQFF	TGTGCCAGCAGTTTTGTTACTAGCGGGAGTCGAGAGCAGTTCTTC	TRBD2	TRBJ2-1	TRBV28	NA